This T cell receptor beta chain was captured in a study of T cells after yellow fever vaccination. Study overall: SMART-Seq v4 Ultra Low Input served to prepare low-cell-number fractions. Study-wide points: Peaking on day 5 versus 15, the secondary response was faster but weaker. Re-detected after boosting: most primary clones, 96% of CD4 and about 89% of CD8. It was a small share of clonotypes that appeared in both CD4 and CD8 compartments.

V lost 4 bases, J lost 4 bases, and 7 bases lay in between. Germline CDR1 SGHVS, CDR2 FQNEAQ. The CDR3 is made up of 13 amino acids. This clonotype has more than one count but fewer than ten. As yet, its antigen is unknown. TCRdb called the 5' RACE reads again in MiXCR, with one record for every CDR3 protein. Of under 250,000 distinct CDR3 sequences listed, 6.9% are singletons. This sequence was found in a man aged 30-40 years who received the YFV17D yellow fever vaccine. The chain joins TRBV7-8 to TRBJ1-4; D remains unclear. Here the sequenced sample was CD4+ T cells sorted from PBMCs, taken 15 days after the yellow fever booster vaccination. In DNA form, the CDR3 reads TGTGCCAGCAGCTCTTTCAGTAATGAAAAACTGTTTTTT. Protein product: CASSSFSNEKLFF. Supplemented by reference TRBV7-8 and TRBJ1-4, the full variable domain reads GAGVSQSPRYKVAKRGQDVALRCDPISGHVSLFWYQQALGQGPEFLTYFQNEAQLDKSGLPSDRFFAERPEGSVSTLKIQRTQQEDSAVYLCASSSFSNEKLFFGSGTQLSVL.